This T cell receptor (beta chain) was captured in a study of T-cell memory formation after mild COVID-19. It was 5'RACE with constant-segment primers that produced the TCR alpha and TCR beta cDNA libraries, which carried sample barcodes and UMIs. TCRdb reprocessed the 5' RACE reads via MiXCR and lists one record per CDR3 protein. The sample yields about 150,000 distinct CDR3 sequences, 15% to 20% seen once. Germline CDR1 ENHRY, CDR2 SYGVKD. This CDR3 spans 13 amino acids. The V end lost 9 bases, the J end lost 10 bases, and 16 bases lay between the germline ends. This clonotype showed up just a few times. Its antigen is unidentified. Overall study results and limits: Confirmation was lacking for SARS-CoV-2 specificity of second-wave clones that peaked on day 37.

The TCR originated in an adult woman who had mild COVID-19 (a few samples of this study predate the infection). Cell type and time point are not known. Material: PBMCs or a T cell subset sorted from them (not recorded which). The J gene is TRBJ1-6, the V gene TRBV10-3; a weak D match, TRBD1 (6 bases). CDR3 region: CAISPGDDSPLHF. CDR3 coding DNA: TGTGCCATAAGCCCAGGGGACGACTCACCCCTCCACTTT.